A single sample gave rise to the 25 T cell receptor beta chains below, sequenced in a study of patients and donors after allogeneic stem cell transplantation. Each CDR3 protein gets one entry after TCRdb re-called the RT-PCR reads with MiXCR. The sample consists of 17,000 or so distinct CDR3 sequences, approximately 30% of them appearing once. The sequencing sample was made of blood, either unsorted or a sorted T cell fraction (not recorded which). All receptors derive from a human donor who was either an allogeneic HSCT recipient or a stem cell or donor lymphocyte infusion donor (not recorded which). It is not recorded whose cells these are; they may come from a transplant donor.

This clonotype counts as medium-sized. This chain uses TRBV20-1 with TRBJ1-5; no clear D. With 0 bases removed from V and 3 bases from J, the gap between germline ends came to 9 bases. The germline V gene has CDR1 DFQATT and CDR2 SNEGSKA (reference sequence). The CDR3 spans 14 residues. This chain's CDR3 is CSARDSGFNQPQHF. DNA of the CDR3: TGCAGTGCTAGAGACTCAGGTTTCAATCAGCCCCAGCATTTT.

This clonotype has at least ten counts. The chain links TRBV7-6 to TRBJ1-1; D may be TRBD1 (5 bases). V was cut by 0 bases and J by 1 base, with 6 bases left in between. Germline V gene sequence: CDR1 SGHVS, CDR2 FNYEAQ. CDR3 size: 14 residues. The CDR3 loop is CASSLAGGNTEAFF. The CDR3 coding sequence is TGTGCCAGCAGCTTAGCGGGGGGGAACACTGAAGCTTTCTTT.

A few counts support this clonotype. V is TRBV19 and J is TRBJ1-6; D is undetermined. The germline CDR1 and CDR2 sequences are LNHDA and SQIVND (reference sequence). Trimming removed 9 bases from V and 0 bases from J, with 6 bases in between. The CDR3 has 13 residues. In DNA form, the CDR3 reads TGTGCCAGCGGACTCTCCTATAATTCACCCCTCCACTTT. Its translation: CASGLSYNSPLHF.

The chain is built from TRBV12-3 or TRBV12-4 and TRBJ1-1; D might be TRBD1 (5 bases). The germline V and J ends were trimmed by 5 bases and 6 bases, with 19 bases remaining between them. The CDR3 extends over 15 amino acids. CDR3 sequence reads: CASSRGGRWPPEAFF. The CDR3 DNA follows: TGTGCCAGCAGTCGCGGGGGGAGGTGGCCCCCTGAAGCTTTCTTT.

This clonotype was counted a few times. V gene TRBV7-9 combines with J gene TRBJ1-5; 11 nucleotides agree with TRBD1. This CDR3 comprises 17 residues. V lost 0 bases, J lost 4 bases, and 5 bases stayed unmatched. The germline CDR1 and CDR2 sequences are SEHNR and FQNEAQ (reference sequence). The CDR3 is CASSLAPGTGGNQPQHF. CDR3 bases: TGTGCCAGCAGCTTAGCCCCCGGGACAGGGGGGAATCAGCCCCAGCATTTT.

This clonotype was seen only a few times. V usage is TRBV6-6 and J usage is TRBJ1-4; D is possibly TRBD1 (5 bases). Trimming left V 11 bases short and J 0 bases short, with 10 bases between. The CDR3 runs to 13 residues. Germline values: CDR1 MNHNY, CDR2 SVGAGI (reference sequence). As DNA, the CDR3 is TGTGCCGCGGGACCTGCAACTAATGAAAAACTGTTTTTT. Encoded protein: CAAGPATNEKLFF.

The V gene is TRBV28, the J gene TRBJ2-7; D possibly corresponds to TRBD2 (6 bases). This CDR3 has 14 residues. CDR1 and CDR2 from the germline V gene are MDHEN and SYDVKM. V lost 3 bases to trimming and J lost 3 bases, with 12 bases between them. In DNA form, the CDR3 reads TGTGCCAGCAGTTTCGGGGGAACAGGCTACGAGCAGTACTTC. Translated: CASSFGGTGYEQYF. The whole variable domain, remainder taken from reference TRBV28 and TRBJ2-7, is DVKVTQSSRYLVKRTGEKVFLECVQDMDHENMFWYRQDPGLGLRLIYFSYDVKMKEKGDIPEGYSVSREKKERFSLILESASTNQTSMYLCASSFGGTGYEQYFGPGTRLTVT.

The chain employs TRBV9 and TRBJ2-7; 11 nucleotides agree with TRBD1. V lost 4 bases to trimming and J lost 3 bases; unmatched junction nucleotides: 6. The V gene's germline CDR1 is SGDLS and CDR2 YYNGEE. The CDR3 consists of 15 residues. In DNA, the CDR3 is TGTGCCAGCAGCCTATATGGGACAGGGGGCTACGAGCAGTACTTC. Translation: CASSLYGTGGYEQYF.

This chain joins TRBV6-1 and TRBJ1-2, with D possibly TRBD1 on 6 matching bases. The ends were cut back, 7 bases at V and 2 bases at J, with 20 bases in the middle. This CDR3 region has 16 residues. Germline assignment: CDR1 MNHNS and CDR2 SASEGT. The CDR3 region has the DNA TGTGCCAGCATTGGCGCTCACCACGGGGGCAACTATGGCTACACCTTC. Its translation is CASIGAHHGGNYGYTF.

The CDR3 here is CASSLAADHTEAFF. The CDR3 region has the DNA TGCGCCAGCAGCTTGGCGGCAGATCACACTGAAGCTTTCTTT. V gene TRBV5-1 combines with J gene TRBJ1-1; D not resolved. CDR3 size: 14 residues. Germline-derived CDR1 and CDR2 are SGHRS and YFSETQ. V was shortened by 0 bases and J by 3 bases, with 9 bases between the two germline ends.

This clonotype occurred a few times. The rearrangement uses TRBV6-1 and TRBJ1-3; D remains unclear. The CDR3 has 13 amino acids. V lost 7 bases, J lost 9 bases, and 16 bases lay in between. Germline loops: CDR1 MNHNS, CDR2 SASEGT. For the CDR3, the DNA is TGTGCCAGCAAAGGACTGGGGTTAAGCACCATATATTTT. This gives the protein CASKGLGLSTIYF.

There are a few counts of this clonotype. The V gene is TRBV7-8, the J gene TRBJ1-5; maybe TRBD1 (5 bases). The CDR3 runs to 16 residues. From germline, CDR1 is SGHVS and CDR2 FQNEAQ. The ends were cut back, 1 base at V and 1 base at J, with 11 bases in the middle. The CDR3 region is CASSLVSGPSNQPQHF. CDR3 bases: TGTGCCAGCAGCTTAGTATCAGGGCCAAGCAATCAGCCCCAGCATTTT.

The chain links TRBV28 to TRBJ2-3; D possibly corresponds to TRBD2 (6 bases). The length of the CDR3 is 14 residues. Germline V gene data show CDR1 as MDHEN and CDR2 as SYDVKM. V was pared by 4 bases and J by 5 bases, with 13 bases between. Written as DNA, the CDR3 is TGTGCCAGCAGTTACCCGTGGGGGGAAGATACGCAGTATTTT. This codes for CASSYPWGEDTQYF. Full variable domain (missing parts from reference TRBV28 and TRBJ2-3): DVKVTQSSRYLVKRTGEKVFLECVQDMDHENMFWYRQDPGLGLRLIYFSYDVKMKEKGDIPEGYSVSREKKERFSLILESASTNQTSMYLCASSYPWGEDTQYFGPGTRLTVL.

The V and J genes are TRBV7-9 and TRBJ1-1; no clear D. Trimming left V 5 bases short and J 0 bases short, with 16 bases between. Germline CDR1 is SEHNR and CDR2 is FQNEAQ (reference sequence). The CDR3 loop spans 16 amino acids. The CDR3 DNA follows: TGTGCCAGCAGCGACCTTTTCCGTCTTATGAACACTGAAGCTTTCTTT. Amino acids: CASSDLFRLMNTEAFF.

This clonotype showed up just a few times. This chain links TRBV12-3 or TRBV12-4 with TRBJ1-4; 10 nucleotides line up with TRBD1. V lost 4 bases to trimming and J lost 8 bases; unmatched junction nucleotides: 4. The CDR3 spans 14 residues. The CDR3 reads CASSWDRGIEKLFF. CDR3 nucleotides: TGTGCCAGCAGTTGGGACAGGGGAATCGAAAAACTGTTTTTT.

Only a few counts were recorded for this clonotype. V is TRBV30 and J is TRBJ1-6, with no clear D. Trimming cost V 7 bases and J 7 bases, with 14 bases left between them. Germline CDR1 reads GTSNPN; CDR2 reads SVGIG (reference sequence). The CDR3 has 13 amino acids. In DNA, the CDR3 is TGTGCCTTACTCAGGCATTCGAATTCACCCCTCCACTTT. It specifies CALLRHSNSPLHF.

The chain is built from TRBV4-2 and TRBJ2-3; TRBD2 agrees at 7 bases. V lost 0 bases and J lost 0; bases outside the gene matches: 3. Germline lookup yields CDR1 LGHNA and CDR2 YNFKEQ. The CDR3 sequence is 16 residues long. The CDR3 sequence is CASSQDRAGSTDTQYF. DNA of the CDR3: TGTGCCAGCAGCCAAGATAGAGCGGGGAGCACAGATACGCAGTATTTT.

The rearrangement joins TRBV7-3 to TRBJ2-5, with 8 bases matching TRBD1. Germline trimming cut 4 bases from V and 3 bases from J; bases unmatched to any gene: 1. Looked up from germline, CDR1 is SGHTA and CDR2 is FQGTGA. This CDR3 has 13 residues. As DNA, the CDR3 is TGTGCCAGCAGCTCGGACAGGGAAGAGACCCAGTACTTC. Its translation is CASSSDREETQYF.

Remarks on this clonotype: A much larger clonotype is one base distant, so this may be a read error. CDR3 sequence reads: CASSPGQVGQGELFF. The CDR3, as DNA: TGTGCCAGCAGTCCTGGGCAGGTTGGCCAGGGAGAACTGTTTTTT. V gene TRBV12-3 or TRBV12-4 combines with J gene TRBJ1-4; D is perhaps TRBD1 (5 bases). The CDR3 sequence is 15 residues long. The V end lost 5 bases, the J end lost 12 bases, and 22 bases lay between the germline ends.

This clonotype showed up just a few times. The CDR3 nucleotides read TGTGCCAGTAGTATTCAGGGGTTTAACGGCTACACCTTC. Its protein is CASSIQGFNGYTF. The chain combines TRBV19 with TRBJ1-2, with D perhaps matching TRBD1 (6 bases). Between the trimmed V and J ends, which lost 3 bases and 8 bases, there was a span of 13 bases. The length of the CDR3 is 13 residues. Germline lookup yields CDR1 LNHDA and CDR2 SQIVND (reference sequence). The variable domain in full, completed from reference TRBV19 and TRBJ1-2, reads DGGITQSPKYLFRKEGQNVTLSCEQNLNHDAMYWYRQDPGQGLRLIYYSQIVNDFQKGDIAEGYSVSREKKESFPLTVTSAQKNPTAFYLCASSIQGFNGYTFGSGTRLTVV.

This clonotype was detected a few times. The chain recombines TRBV5-6 with TRBJ2-2; D call uncertain. The germline V gene has CDR1 SGHDT and CDR2 YYEEEE. The ends were cut back, 5 bases at V and 1 base at J, with 3 bases in the middle. The CDR3 consists of 12 residues. The CDR3 nucleotides are TGTGCCAGCAGGGTGAACACCGGGGAGCTGTTTTTT. Translating it yields CASRVNTGELFF.

This clonotype was found a few times. The rearrangement links TRBV28 to TRBJ1-2; D unresolved. V was pared by 6 bases and J by 3 bases, with 8 bases between. Germline CDR1 and CDR2: MDHEN and SYDVKM. The CDR3 length is 12 residues. The chain's CDR3 is CASSDTDYGYTF. Written as DNA, the CDR3 is TGTGCCAGCAGCGATACGGACTATGGCTACACCTTC.

By frequency in the sample, this clonotype is medium-sized. The chain uses TRBV10-3 and TRBJ1-5, with a possible D match to TRBD1 (5 bases). Germline assignment: CDR1 ENHRY and CDR2 SYGVKD. V was cut by 0 bases and J by 10 bases, with 13 bases left in between. The CDR3 covers 14 residues. In DNA, the CDR3 is TGTGCCATCAGTGAGTCATCGGGGGGGTATCCCCAGCATTTT. This sequence encodes CAISESSGGYPQHF.

This clonotype was observed a few times. The CDR3 bases are TGTGCCATCCGGGGAGACCAGGATTCACCCCTCCACTTT. Translation: CAIRGDQDSPLHF. The chain uses TRBV10-3 and TRBJ1-6; unclear D gene. The germline V and J ends were trimmed by 8 bases and 8 bases, with 13 bases remaining between them. CDR3 length equals 13 residues. The germline CDR1 and CDR2 sequences are ENHRY and SYGVKD.

Only a few counts were recorded for this clonotype. The chain uses TRBV5-8 and TRBJ1-2, with a possible D match to TRBD1 (5 bases). The CDR3 covers 16 residues. Between the trimmed V and J ends, which lost 1 base and 1 base, there was a span of 14 bases. The germline gives CDR1 SGHTS, CDR2 YDEGEE. As DNA, the CDR3 is TGTGCCAGCAGCTTGCCCGACGCGGGGGTTAACTATGGCTACACCTTC. It is translated as CASSLPDAGVNYGYTF. The complete variable domain, with remaining parts taken from reference TRBV5-8 and TRBJ1-2, reads EAGVTQSPTHLIKTRGQQATLRCSPISGHTSVYWYQQALGLGLQFLLWYDEGEERNRGNFPPRFSGRQFPNYSSELNVNALELEDSALYLCASSLPDAGVNYGYTFGSGTRLTVV.